This T cell receptor beta chain comes out of a study of OX40 agonist ivuxolimab in advanced cancers. Looking at the study overall: Patients treated during dose escalation were battling hepatocellular carcinoma, melanoma, renal cell or head and neck cancer. With a range of 23 to 79, age averaged 60 years, and about 80% were male. General observations from the study: CD8+ T cells (on average) carried more expanded clones than CD4+ T cells.

Sequencing was performed with immunoSEQ multiplex PCR; in TCRdb, only in-frame clones are kept and a portion is missing. The repertoire holds about 98,000 clones, approximately 90% seen once, with 0.82% in the top ten. The CDR3 loop spans 14 amino acids. Trimming left V 2 bases short and J 5 bases short, with 11 bases between. Germline CDR1 SGHRS, CDR2 YFSETQ. To note about this clone: Its target is unknown.

The sequencing here drew on CD4+ or CD8+ T cells sorted from blood, taken in a trial of the OX40 agonist ivuxolimab. The TCR was taken from an adult with an advanced solid tumor such as melanoma, head and neck, liver or kidney cancer. The chain has TRBV5-1 and TRBJ1-5; tentatively, D is TRBD1 (6 bases). The DNA for the CDR3 is TGCGCCAGCAGCTTACAGGGTACAGATCAGCCCCAGCATTTT. Translating it yields CASSLQGTDQPQHF.